A single sample is the source of the 20 T cell receptor beta chains below, sequenced in a study of human CD8 memory T cell subsets. TPEX cells were exhausted-like CCR7+ PD-1+ TIGIT+ early memory CD8+ T cells. UMI-labeled 5' RACE produced the TCR beta libraries. TCRdb derives one entry per CDR3 protein from the 5' RACE reads, leaving out DNA. This repertoire includes some 10,000 distinct CDR3 sequences. The source material was CD8+ T cells from PBMCs. All receptors come from a human donor in good health.

The V call is TRBV7-3, the J call TRBJ2-5; TCRdb picks TRBD1, but there is no DNA to check that call. Germline V gene lookup returns CDR1 SGHTA and CDR2 FQGTGA. This CDR3 has 18 amino acids. CDR3 amino acids: CASSLGPPGQGDQETQYF.

This clonotype is called large based on its frequency. The V gene is TRBV29-1, the J gene TRBJ2-7; with no DNA, the TCRdb D assignment of TRBD2 cannot be verified. CDR1 is SQVTM, CDR2 ANQGSEA, per germline. The CDR3 spans 15 residues. This chain's CDR3 is CSVGALAVSSYEQYF.

V usage is TRBV6-5 and J usage is TRBJ2-1; TCRdb outputs TRBD2, but without DNA this stays unchecked. The CDR3 totals 15 residues. Germline V CDR1 and CDR2: MNHEY, SVGAGI. CDR3 in amino acids: CASSQLAGGLDEQFF.

J is TRBJ1-2 and V is TRBV20-1; the TCRdb call, TRBD1, lacks DNA for checking. The CDR3 is made up of 14 amino acids. Germline CDR1 reads DFQATT; CDR2 reads SNEGSKA (reference sequence). The CDR3 loop is CSARDRGADYGYTF.

The rearrangement joins TRBV6-1 to TRBJ2-2. Germline V gives CDR1 MNHNS, CDR2 SASEGT. The CDR3 loop spans 18 amino acids. The CDR3 protein is CASSEGLMTIYNTGELFF.

This clonotype is called medium-sized based on its frequency. The chain employs TRBV28 and TRBJ2-7; TCRdb proposes TRBD2, but this gene call is untestable without DNA. CDR1 is MDHEN and CDR2 is SYDVKM in the germline V gene. The CDR3 is 17 residues long. CDR3 protein: CASSLGLAGASSYEQYF.

The chain is built from TRBV7-8 and TRBJ2-2; checking the TCRdb D call of TRBD1 is not possible without DNA. Germline V gene data show CDR1 as SGHVS and CDR2 as FQNEAQ. The CDR3 totals 18 residues. CDR3 in amino acids: CASSLYGTGGSNTGELFF.

V and J are TRBV4-3 and TRBJ1-6; absent DNA, TCRdb's TRBD1 call cannot be checked. The CDR3 contains 21 residues. The V gene's germline CDR1 is LGHNA and CDR2 YSLEER. CDR3 residues: CASSQDKWDSESLFYNSPLHF.

Frequency places this clonotype as medium-sized. V gene TRBV20-1 combines with J gene TRBJ2-7. The CDR3 runs 14 residues. Germline CDR1 is DFQATT and CDR2 is SNEGSKA (reference sequence). The CDR3 spells CSARGRNQYYEQYF.

This chain connects TRBV10-3 to TRBJ2-4; the TCRdb call, TRBD1, lacks DNA for checking. Germline-derived CDR1 and CDR2 are ENHRY and SYGVKD. The CDR3 has 18 amino acids. The CDR3 region is CAISERPDRGLAKNIQYF.

The CDR3 region is CASKQDRQMSGELFF. The chain joins TRBV6-1 to TRBJ2-2; the D call of TRBD1 rests on TCRdb alone, since no DNA is present to check it. There are 15 residues in the CDR3. The V gene's germline CDR1 is MNHNS and CDR2 SASEGT.

This chain uses TRBV29-1 with TRBJ1-2. Per germline, CDR1 SQVTM and CDR2 ANQGSEA. The CDR3 extends over 16 amino acids. The CDR3 region is CSVDSGREEGSYGYTF.

V is TRBV15 and J is TRBJ2-7; TCRdb lists TRBD1, though no DNA is available to test this call. Germline V CDR1 and CDR2: LNHNV, YYDKDF (reference sequence). The length of the CDR3 is 15 residues. The CDR3 region is CATSRAGTGGYEQYF.

CDR3: CASSGTADEQFF. V usage is TRBV6-5 and J usage is TRBJ2-1; TCRdb's assignment of TRBD2 cannot be checked, as there is no DNA. This CDR3 has 12 amino acids. Looked up from germline, CDR1 is MNHEY and CDR2 is SVGAGI.

This chain links TRBV28 with TRBJ1-6; TCRdb proposes TRBD1, but this gene call is untestable without DNA. Germline CDR1 reads MDHEN; CDR2 reads SYDVKM. There are 16 residues in the CDR3. The CDR3 is CASSLNTGRPHSPLHF.

V is TRBV7-9 and J is TRBJ2-4. The germline gives CDR1 SEHNR, CDR2 FQNEAQ (reference sequence). The CDR3 contains 16 residues. The CDR3 here is CASSFSPAQDKNIQYF.

V and J are TRBV11-2 and TRBJ2-2; TCRdb selects TRBD1, and the lack of DNA leaves this call unchecked. Germline-derived CDR1 and CDR2 are SGHAT and FQNNGV. This CDR3 comprises 16 residues. CDR3 residues: CASSLSTGGLTGELFF. Complete variable domain (other parts from reference TRBV11-2 and TRBJ2-2): EAGVAQSPRYKIIEKRQSVAFWCNPISGHATLYWYQQILGQGPKLLIQFQNNGVVDDSQLPKDRFSAERLKGVDSTLKIQPAKLEDSAVYLCASSLSTGGLTGELFFGEGSRLTVL.

This clonotype shows up as medium-sized by frequency. This chain links TRBV5-5 with TRBJ1-5. The CDR3 length is 18 residues. The germline CDR1 and CDR2 sequences are SGHKS and YYEKEE (reference sequence). The CDR3 reads CASSLASAGLSMDQPQHF.

This clonotype counts as medium-sized (0.01 to 0.1%) by frequency. This chain connects TRBV5-1 to TRBJ2-2; without DNA, the TCRdb call of TRBD1 cannot be checked. Germline values: CDR1 SGHRS, CDR2 YFSETQ. The CDR3 totals 16 residues. CDR3 sequence reads: CASSPRDRLNTGELFF.

The chain employs TRBV14 and TRBJ2-4. The CDR3 contains 16 residues. Germline assignment: CDR1 SGHDN and CDR2 FVKESK. CDR3 sequence reads: CASSQEGRIAKNIQYF. Using reference TRBV14 and TRBJ2-4 for the parts outside the CDR3, the full variable domain is EAGVTQFPSHSVIEKGQTVTLRCDPISGHDNLYWYRRVMGKEIKFLLHFVKESKQDESGMPNNRFLAERTGGTYSTLKVQPAELEDSGVYFCASSQEGRIAKNIQYFGAGTRLSVL.